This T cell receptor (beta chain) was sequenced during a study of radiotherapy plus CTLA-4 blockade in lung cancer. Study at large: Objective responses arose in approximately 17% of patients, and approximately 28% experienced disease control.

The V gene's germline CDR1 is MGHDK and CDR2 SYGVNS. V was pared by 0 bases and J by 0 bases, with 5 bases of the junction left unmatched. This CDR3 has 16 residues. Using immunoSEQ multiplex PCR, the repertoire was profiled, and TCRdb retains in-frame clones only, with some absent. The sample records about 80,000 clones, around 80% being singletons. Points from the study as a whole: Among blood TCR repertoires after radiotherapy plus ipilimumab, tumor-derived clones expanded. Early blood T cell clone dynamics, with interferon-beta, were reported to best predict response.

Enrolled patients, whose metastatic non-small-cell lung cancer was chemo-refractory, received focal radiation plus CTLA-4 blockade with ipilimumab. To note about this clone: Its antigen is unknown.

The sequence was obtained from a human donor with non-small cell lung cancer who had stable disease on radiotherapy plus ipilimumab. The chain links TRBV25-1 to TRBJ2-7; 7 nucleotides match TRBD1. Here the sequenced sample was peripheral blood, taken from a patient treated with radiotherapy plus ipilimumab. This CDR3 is CASSEYQGVASYEQYF. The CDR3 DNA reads TGTGCCAGCAGTGAATATCAGGGGGTCGCCTCCTACGAGCAGTACTTC.